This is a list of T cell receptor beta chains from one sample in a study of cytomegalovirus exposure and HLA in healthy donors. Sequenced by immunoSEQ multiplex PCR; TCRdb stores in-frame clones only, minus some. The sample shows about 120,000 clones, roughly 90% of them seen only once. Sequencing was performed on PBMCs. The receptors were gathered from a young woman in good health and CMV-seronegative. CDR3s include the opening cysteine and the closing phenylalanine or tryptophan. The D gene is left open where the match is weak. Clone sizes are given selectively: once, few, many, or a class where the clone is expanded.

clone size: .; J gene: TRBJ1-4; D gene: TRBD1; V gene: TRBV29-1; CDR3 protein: CSVRRDRTEKLFF
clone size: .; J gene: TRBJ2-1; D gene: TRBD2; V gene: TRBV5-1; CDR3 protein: CASSLGAGGSGNEQFF
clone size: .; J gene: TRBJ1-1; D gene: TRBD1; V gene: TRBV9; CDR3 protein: CASSRTGERTEAFF
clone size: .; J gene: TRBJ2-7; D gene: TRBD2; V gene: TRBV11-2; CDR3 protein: CASSLRGTGGKYEQYF
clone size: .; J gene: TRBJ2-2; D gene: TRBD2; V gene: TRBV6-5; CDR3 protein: CASSRTSMDTGELFF
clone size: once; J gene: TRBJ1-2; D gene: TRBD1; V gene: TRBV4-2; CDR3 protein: CASSQDRQGDYGYTF
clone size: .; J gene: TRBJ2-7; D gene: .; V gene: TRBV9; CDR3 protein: CASSANTYEQYF
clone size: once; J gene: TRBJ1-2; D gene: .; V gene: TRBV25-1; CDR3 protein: CASRSDNYGYTF
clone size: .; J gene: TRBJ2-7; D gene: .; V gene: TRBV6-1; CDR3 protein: CASSADSPGKQYF
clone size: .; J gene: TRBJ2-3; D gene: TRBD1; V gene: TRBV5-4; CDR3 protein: CASSSRTGGYADTQYF
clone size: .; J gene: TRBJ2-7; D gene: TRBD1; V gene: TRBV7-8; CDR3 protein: CASSLFGEQGALHEQYF